This TCR beta chain was profiled in a study of cytomegalovirus exposure and HLA in healthy donors. In the PCR, 60 Vbeta and 13 Jbeta primers were used. Generated by immunoSEQ multiplex PCR, the TCRdb table keeps only in-frame clones and is missing some. This sample yields around 99,000 clones, of which 82% are seen a single time; less than 3.5% belongs to the top ten. The CDR3 has 14 amino acids. Trimming stripped 4 bases from V and 4 bases from J, with 13 bases between. Germline V CDR1 and CDR2: KGHSH, LQKENI. Healthy bone marrow donors made up the donors. Study findings and constraints: Later, an analysis showed that TCR beta chains associated with HLA were more clonally expanded than others that were equally common.

For this clone: Antigen specificity is unknown.

The clonotype was recovered from a young man in good health and CMV-seropositive. The chain employs TRBV18 and TRBJ1-2; D may be TRBD1 (5 bases). Specimen: PBMCs. CDR3 DNA: TGTGCCAGCTCACTCACCGGGGGAGGCTATGGCTACACCTTC. This encodes CASSLTGGGYGYTF.